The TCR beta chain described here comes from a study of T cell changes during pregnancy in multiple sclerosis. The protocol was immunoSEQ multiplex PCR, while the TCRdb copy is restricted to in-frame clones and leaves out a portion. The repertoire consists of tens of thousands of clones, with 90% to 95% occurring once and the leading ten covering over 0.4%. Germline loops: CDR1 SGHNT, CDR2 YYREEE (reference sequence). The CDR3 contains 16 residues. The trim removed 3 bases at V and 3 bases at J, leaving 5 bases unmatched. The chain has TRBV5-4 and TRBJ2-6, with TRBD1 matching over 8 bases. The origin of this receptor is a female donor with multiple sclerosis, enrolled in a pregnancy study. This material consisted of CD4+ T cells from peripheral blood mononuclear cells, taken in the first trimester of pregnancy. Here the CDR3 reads CASSSQTGDGANVLTF. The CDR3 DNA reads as TGTGCCAGCAGCTCCCAGACAGGGGATGGGGCCAACGTCCTGACTTTC. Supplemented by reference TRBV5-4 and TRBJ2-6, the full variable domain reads ETGVTQSPTHLIKTRGQQVTLRCSSQSGHNTVSWYQQALGQGPQFIFQYYREEENGRGNFPPRFSGLQFPNYSSELNVNALELDDSALYLCASSSQTGDGANVLTFGAGSRLTVL.